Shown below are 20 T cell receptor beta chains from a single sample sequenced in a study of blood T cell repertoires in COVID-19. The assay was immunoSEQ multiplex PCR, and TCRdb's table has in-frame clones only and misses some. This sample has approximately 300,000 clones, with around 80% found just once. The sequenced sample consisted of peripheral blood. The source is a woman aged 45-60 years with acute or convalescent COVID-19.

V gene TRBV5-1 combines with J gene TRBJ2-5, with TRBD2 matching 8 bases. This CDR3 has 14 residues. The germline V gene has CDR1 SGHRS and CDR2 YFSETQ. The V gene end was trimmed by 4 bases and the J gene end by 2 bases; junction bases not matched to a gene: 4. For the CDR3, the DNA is TGCGCCAGCAGCCAGGGACTAGGGCAAGAGACCCAGTACTTC. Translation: CASSQGLGQETQYF.

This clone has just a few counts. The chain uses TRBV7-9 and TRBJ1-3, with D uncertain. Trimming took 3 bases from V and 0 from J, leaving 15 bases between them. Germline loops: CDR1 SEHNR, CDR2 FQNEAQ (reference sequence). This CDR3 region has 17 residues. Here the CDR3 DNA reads TGTGCCAGCAGCTTTGGAGAGGGCAGTAGCTCTGGAAACACCATATATTTT. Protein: CASSFGEGSSSGNTIYF.

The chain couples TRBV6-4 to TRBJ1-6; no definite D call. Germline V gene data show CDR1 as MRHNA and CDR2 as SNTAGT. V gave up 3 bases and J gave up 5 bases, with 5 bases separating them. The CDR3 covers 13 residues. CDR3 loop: CASSEQNNSPLHF. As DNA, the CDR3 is TGTGCCAGCAGTGAGCAGAATAATTCACCCCTCCACTTT.

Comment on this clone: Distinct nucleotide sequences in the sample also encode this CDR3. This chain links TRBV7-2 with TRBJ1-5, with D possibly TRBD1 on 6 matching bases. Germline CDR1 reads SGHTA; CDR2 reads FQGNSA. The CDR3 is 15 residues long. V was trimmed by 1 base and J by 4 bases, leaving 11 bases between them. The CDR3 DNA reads TGTGCCAGCAGCTTAGGAATACAGGGTAATCAGCCCCAGCATTTT. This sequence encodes CASSLGIQGNQPQHF.

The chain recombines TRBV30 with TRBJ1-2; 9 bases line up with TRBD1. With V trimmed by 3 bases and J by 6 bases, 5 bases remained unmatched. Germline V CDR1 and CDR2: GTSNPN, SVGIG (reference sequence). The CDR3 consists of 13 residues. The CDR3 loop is CAWRVRQGDGYTF. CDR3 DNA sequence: TGTGCCTGGAGGGTCAGACAGGGGGATGGCTACACCTTC.

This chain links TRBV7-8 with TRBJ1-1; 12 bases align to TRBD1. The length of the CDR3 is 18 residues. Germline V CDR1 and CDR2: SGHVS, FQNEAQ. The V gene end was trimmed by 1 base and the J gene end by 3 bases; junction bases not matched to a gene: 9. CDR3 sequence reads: CASSLVGWDRGQDTEAFF. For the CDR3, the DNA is TGTGCCAGCAGCTTAGTCGGGTGGGACAGGGGGCAGGACACTGAAGCTTTCTTT.

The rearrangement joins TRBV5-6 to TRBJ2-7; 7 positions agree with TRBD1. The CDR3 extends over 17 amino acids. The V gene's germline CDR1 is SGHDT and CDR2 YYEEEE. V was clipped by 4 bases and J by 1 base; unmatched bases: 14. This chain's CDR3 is CASSPNTTGTASYEQYV. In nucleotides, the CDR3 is TGTGCCAGCAGCCCAAATACGACCGGGACAGCGTCCTACGAGCAGTACGTC.

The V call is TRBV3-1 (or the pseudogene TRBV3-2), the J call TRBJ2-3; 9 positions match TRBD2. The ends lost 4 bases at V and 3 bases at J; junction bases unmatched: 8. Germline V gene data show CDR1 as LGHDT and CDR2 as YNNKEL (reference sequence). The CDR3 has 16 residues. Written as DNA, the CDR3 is TGTGCCAGCAGCCGCCCCGGGACTAGCAGAACAGATACGCAGTATTTT. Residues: CASSRPGTSRTDTQYF.

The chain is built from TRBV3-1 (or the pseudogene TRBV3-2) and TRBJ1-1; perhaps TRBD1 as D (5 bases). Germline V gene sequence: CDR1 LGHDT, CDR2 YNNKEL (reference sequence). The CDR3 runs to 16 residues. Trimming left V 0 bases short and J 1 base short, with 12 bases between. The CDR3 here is CASSQEQGESNTEAFF. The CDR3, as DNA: TGTGCCAGCAGCCAAGAGCAGGGCGAATCGAACACTGAAGCTTTCTTT.

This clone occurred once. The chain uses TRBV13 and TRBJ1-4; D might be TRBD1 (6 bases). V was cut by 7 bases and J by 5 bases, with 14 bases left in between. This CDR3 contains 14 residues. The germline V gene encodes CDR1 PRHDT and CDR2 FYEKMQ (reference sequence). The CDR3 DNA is TGTGCCAGCACTGGGGGGGGCCCGAATGAAAAACTGTTTTTT. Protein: CASTGGGPNEKLFF. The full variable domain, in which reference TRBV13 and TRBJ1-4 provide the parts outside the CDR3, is AAGVIQSPRHLIKEKRETATLKCYPIPRHDTVYWYQQGPGQDPQFLISFYEKMQSDKGSIPDRFSAQQFSDYHSELNMSSLELGDSALYFCASTGGGPNEKLFFGSGTQLSVL.

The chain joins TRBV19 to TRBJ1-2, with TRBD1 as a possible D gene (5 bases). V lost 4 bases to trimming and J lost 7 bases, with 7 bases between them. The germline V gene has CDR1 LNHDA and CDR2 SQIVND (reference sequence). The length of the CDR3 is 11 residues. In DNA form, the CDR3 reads TGTGCCAGTAGTACAGGGCTTGGCTACACCTTC. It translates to CASSTGLGYTF.

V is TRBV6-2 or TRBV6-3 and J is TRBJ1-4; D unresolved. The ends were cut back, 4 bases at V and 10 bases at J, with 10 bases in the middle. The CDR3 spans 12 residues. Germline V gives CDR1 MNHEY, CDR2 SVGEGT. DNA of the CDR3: TGTGCCAGCAGTTCCATGTACGGAAAACTGTTTTTT. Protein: CASSSMYGKLFF.

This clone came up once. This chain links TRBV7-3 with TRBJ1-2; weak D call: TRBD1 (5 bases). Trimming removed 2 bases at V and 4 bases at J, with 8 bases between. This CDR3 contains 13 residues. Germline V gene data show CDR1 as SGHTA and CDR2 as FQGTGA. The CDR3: CASSLGQGYGYTF. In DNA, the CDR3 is TGTGCCAGCAGCTTAGGGCAGGGCTATGGCTACACCTTC.

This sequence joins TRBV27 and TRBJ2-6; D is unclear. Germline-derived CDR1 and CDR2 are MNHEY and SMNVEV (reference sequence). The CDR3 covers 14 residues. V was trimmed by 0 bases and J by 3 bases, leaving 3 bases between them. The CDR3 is CASSLSGGANVLTF. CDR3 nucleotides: TGTGCCAGCAGTTTATCCGGTGGGGCCAACGTCCTGACTTTC. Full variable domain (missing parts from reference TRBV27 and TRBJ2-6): EAQVTQNPRYLITVTGKKLTVTCSQNMNHEYMSWYRQDPGLGLRQIYYSMNVEVTDKGDVPEGYKVSRKEKRNFPLILESPSPNQTSLYFCASSLSGGANVLTFGAGSRLTVL.

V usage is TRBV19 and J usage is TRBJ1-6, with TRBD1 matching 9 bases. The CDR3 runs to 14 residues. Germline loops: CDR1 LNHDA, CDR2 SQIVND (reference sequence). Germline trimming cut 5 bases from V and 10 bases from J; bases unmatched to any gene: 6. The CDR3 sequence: CASSSDRGSSPLHF. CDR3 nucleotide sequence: TGTGCCAGTAGTTCTGACAGGGGGTCGTCACCCCTCCACTTT. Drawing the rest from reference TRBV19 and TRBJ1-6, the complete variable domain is DGGITQSPKYLFRKEGQNVTLSCEQNLNHDAMYWYRQDPGQGLRLIYYSQIVNDFQKGDIAEGYSVSREKKESFPLTVTSAQKNPTAFYLCASSSDRGSSPLHFGNGTRLTVT.

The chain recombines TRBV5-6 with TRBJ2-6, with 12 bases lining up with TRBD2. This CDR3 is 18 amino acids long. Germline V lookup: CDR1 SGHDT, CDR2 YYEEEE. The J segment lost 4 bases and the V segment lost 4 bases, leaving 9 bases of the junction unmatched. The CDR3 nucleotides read TGTGCCAGCAGCACCCTGCTAGCGGGAGGGTTCGGGGCCAACGTCCTGACTTTC. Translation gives CASSTLLAGGFGANVLTF.

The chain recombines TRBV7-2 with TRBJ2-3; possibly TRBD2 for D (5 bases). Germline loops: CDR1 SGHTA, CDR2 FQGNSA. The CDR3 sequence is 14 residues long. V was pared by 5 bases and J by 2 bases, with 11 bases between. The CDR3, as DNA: TGTGCCAGCAGCCCCGGACTGAACACAGATACGCAGTATTTT. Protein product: CASSPGLNTDTQYF. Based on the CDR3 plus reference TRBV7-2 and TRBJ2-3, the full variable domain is GAGVSQSPSNKVTEKGKDVELRCDPISGHTALYWYRQSLGQGLEFLIYFQGNSAPDKSGLPSDRFSAERTGGSVSTLTIQRTQQEDSAVYLCASSPGLNTDTQYFGPGTRLTVL.

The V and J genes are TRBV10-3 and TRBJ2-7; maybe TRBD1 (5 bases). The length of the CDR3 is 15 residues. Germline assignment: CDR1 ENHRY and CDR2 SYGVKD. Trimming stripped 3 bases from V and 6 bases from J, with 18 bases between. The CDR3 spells CAISEVVAGYREQYF. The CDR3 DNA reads TGTGCCATCAGTGAAGTTGTGGCAGGGTACCGCGAGCAGTACTTC.

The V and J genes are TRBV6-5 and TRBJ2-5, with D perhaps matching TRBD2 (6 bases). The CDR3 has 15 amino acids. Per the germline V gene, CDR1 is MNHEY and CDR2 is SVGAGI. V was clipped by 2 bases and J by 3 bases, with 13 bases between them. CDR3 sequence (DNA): TGTGCCAGCAGTTACAATATCGGGGGTGAAGAGACCCAGTACTTC. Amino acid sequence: CASSYNIGGEETQYF.

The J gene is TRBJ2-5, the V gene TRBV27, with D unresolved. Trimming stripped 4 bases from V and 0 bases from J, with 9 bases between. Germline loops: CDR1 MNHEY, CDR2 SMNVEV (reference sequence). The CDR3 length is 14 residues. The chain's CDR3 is CASSSVRDQETQYF. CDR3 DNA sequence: TGTGCCAGCAGTTCAGTCCGGGACCAAGAGACCCAGTACTTC.